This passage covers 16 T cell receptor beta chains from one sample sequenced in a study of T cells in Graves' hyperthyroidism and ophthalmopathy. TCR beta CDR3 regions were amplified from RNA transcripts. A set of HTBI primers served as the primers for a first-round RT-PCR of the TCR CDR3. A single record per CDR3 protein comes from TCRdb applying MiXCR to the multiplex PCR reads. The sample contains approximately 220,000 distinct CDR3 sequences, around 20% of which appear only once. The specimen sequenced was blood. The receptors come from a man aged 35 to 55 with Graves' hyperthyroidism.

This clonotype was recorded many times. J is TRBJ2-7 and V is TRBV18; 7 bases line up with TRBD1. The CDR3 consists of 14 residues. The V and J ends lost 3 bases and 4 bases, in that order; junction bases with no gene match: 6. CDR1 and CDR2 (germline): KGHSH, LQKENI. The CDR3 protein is CASSPGTENYEQYF. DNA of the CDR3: TGTGCCAGCTCACCCGGGACAGAAAATTACGAGCAGTACTTC. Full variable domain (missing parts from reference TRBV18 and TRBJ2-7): NAGVMQNPRHLVRRRGQEARLRCSPMKGHSHVYWYRQLPEEGLKFMVYLQKENIIDESGMPKERFSAEFPKEGPSILRIQQVVRGDSAAYFCASSPGTENYEQYFGPGTRLTVT.

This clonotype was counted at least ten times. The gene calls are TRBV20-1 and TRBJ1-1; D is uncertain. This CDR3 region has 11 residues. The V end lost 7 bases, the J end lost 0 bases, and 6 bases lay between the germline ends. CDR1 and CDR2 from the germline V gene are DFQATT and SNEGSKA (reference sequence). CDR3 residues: CSEGLNTEAFF. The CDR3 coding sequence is TGCAGTGAGGGTTTGAACACTGAAGCTTTCTTT.

CDR3 sequence (DNA): TGTGCCAGCAGCCCATCCACTAGCGGGAGTCCGCAGTATTTT. Protein sequence: CASSPSTSGSPQYF. The chain couples TRBV7-2 to TRBJ2-3; 11 bases are shared with TRBD2. V gave up 5 bases and J gave up 10 bases; unmatched junction bases: 8. The CDR3 spans 14 residues. Germline CDR1 is SGHTA and CDR2 is FQGNSA.

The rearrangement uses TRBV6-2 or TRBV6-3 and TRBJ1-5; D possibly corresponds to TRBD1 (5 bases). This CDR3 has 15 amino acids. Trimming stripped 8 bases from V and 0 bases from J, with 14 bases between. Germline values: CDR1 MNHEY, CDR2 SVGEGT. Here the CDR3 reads CASENRRDSNQPQHF. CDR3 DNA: TGTGCCAGCGAAAACAGGAGAGATAGCAATCAGCCCCAGCATTTT.

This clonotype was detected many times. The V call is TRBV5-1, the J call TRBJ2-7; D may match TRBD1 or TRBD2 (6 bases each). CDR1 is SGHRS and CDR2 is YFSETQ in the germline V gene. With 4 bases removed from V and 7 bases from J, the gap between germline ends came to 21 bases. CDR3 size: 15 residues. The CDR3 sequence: CASSPRGPTVEEQYF. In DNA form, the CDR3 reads TGCGCCAGCAGCCCCCGGGGGCCTACTGTCGAGGAGCAGTACTTC.

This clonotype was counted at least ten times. The CDR3 protein is CASSARDRGGEQYF. DNA for the CDR3: TGTGCCAGCAGCGCCCGGGACAGGGGAGGCGAGCAGTACTTC. The chain couples TRBV3-1 to TRBJ2-7; TRBD1 matches at 10 bases. Per the germline V gene, CDR1 is LGHDT and CDR2 is YNNKEL (reference sequence). The CDR3 consists of 14 residues. After removal of 5 bases from V and 6 bases from J, the junction contained 7 bases not matched to a gene.

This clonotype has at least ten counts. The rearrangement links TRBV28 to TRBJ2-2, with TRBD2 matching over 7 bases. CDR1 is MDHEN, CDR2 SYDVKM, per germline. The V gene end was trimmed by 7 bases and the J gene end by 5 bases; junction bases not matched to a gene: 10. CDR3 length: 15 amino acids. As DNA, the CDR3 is TGTGCCAGCACCTCGGGAGGTTATCATACCGGGGAGCTGTTTTTT. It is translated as CASTSGGYHTGELFF.

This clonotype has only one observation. CDR3 loop: CASSPLGQSYEQYF. Written as DNA, the CDR3 is TGTGCCAGCAGTCCCCTGGGACAGTCATACGAGCAGTACTTC. V gene TRBV28 combines with J gene TRBJ2-7, with 7 bases lining up with TRBD1. This CDR3 is 14 amino acids long. CDR1 is MDHEN, CDR2 SYDVKM, per germline. Unmatched junction bases numbered 8, after V lost 5 bases and J lost 4 bases.

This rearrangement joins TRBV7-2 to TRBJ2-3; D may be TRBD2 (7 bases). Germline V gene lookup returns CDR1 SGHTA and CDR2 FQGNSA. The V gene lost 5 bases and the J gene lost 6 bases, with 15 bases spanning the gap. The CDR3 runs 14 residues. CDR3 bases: TGTGCCAGCAGCCCCGGGGGGCCGGGGGATACGCAGTATTTT. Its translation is CASSPGGPGDTQYF.

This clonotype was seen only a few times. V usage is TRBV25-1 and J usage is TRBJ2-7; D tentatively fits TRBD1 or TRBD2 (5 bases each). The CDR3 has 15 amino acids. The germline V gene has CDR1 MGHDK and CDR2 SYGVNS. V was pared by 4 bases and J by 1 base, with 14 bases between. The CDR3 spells CASSAGAGSSYEQYF. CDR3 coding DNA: TGTGCCAGCAGTGCCGGCGCAGGGAGTTCCTACGAGCAGTACTTC.

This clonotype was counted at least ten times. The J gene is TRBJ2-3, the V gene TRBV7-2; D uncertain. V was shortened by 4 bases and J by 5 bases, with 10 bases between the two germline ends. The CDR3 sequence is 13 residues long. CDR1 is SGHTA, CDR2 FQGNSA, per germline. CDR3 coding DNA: TGTGCCAGCAGCTACCCCGATCGAGATACGCAGTATTTT. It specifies CASSYPDRDTQYF. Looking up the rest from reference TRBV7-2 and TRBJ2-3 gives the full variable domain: GAGVSQSPSNKVTEKGKDVELRCDPISGHTALYWYRQSLGQGLEFLIYFQGNSAPDKSGLPSDRFSAERTGGSVSTLTIQRTQQEDSAVYLCASSYPDRDTQYFGPGTRLTVL.

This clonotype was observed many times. Here the CDR3 DNA reads TGTGCCAGCAGTAGGACGGCGGAGACCCAGTACTTC. Its translation is CASSRTAETQYF. The chain couples TRBV6-1 to TRBJ2-5, with unresolved D. Trimming removed 5 bases from V and 5 bases from J, with 9 bases in between. This CDR3 is 12 amino acids long. Germline CDR1 reads MNHNS; CDR2 reads SASEGT.

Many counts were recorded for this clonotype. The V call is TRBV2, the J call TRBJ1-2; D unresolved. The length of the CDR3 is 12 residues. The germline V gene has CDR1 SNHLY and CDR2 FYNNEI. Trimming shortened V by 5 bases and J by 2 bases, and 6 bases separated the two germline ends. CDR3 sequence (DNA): TGTGCCAGCAGTCGACGGAACTATGGCTACACCTTC. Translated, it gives CASSRRNYGYTF.

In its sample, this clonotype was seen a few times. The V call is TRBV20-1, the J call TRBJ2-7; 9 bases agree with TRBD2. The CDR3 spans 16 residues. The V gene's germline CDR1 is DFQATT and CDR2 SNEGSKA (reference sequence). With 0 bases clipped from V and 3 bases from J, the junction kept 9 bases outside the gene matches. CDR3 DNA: TGCAGTGCTAGAGATGGCGGCGGGGGGGAAAACTACGAGCAGTACTTC. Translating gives CSARDGGGGENYEQYF.

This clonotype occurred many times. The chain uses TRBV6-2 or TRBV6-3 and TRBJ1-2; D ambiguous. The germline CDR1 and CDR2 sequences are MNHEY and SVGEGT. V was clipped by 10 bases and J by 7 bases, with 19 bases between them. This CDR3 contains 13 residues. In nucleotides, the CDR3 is TGTGCCACATTCCAGACGGAGGGTGCTGGCTACACCTTC. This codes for CATFQTEGAGYTF.

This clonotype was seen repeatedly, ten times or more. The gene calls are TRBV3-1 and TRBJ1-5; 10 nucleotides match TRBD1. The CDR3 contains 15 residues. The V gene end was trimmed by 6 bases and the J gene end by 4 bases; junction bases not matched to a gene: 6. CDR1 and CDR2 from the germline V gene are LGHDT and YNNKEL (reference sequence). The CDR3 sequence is CASSPTGGGNQPQHF. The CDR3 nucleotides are TGTGCCAGCAGTCCGACAGGGGGCGGGAATCAGCCCCAGCATTTT.